Shown below are 23 T cell receptor beta chains from a single sample sequenced in a study of CD8+ T cells in alopecia areata. Following RNA extraction, reverse transcription yielded cDNA that acted as the sequencing template. Produced via immunoSEQ multiplex PCR; TCRdb's table is partial and in-frame only. This table has over 250,000 clones, roughly 60% appearing once. As to treatment: oral pan-JAK inhibitor, 5-10 mg twice daily. This material consisted of CD4+ T cells sorted from blood, taken around week 52, from a patient treated with tofacitinib. These receptors were obtained from a human donor with alopecia areata.

In this sample, this clone turned up a few times. CDR3: CASGPGGYGYTF. DNA for the CDR3: TGTGCCAGCGGGCCAGGGGGGTATGGCTACACCTTC. This chain links TRBV6-5 with TRBJ1-2; the match to TRBD1 covers 7 bases. Germline V gene data show CDR1 as MNHEY and CDR2 as SVGAGI. V gave up 8 bases and J gave up 5 bases; unmatched junction bases: 5. The CDR3 is 12 amino acids.

The chain is built from TRBV7-3 and TRBJ2-2, with TRBD2 matching 8 bases. Germline lookup yields CDR1 SGHTA and CDR2 FQGTGA. V was clipped by 5 bases and J by 0 bases; unmatched bases: 2. The CDR3 is 15 residues long. CDR3 loop: CASSTGLANTGELFF. The DNA for the CDR3 is TGTGCCAGCAGCACGGGACTAGCGAACACCGGGGAGCTGTTTTTT.

The J gene is TRBJ2-7, the V gene TRBV12-5; D may be TRBD2 (6 bases). The V and J ends lost 7 bases and 4 bases respectively, with 17 bases between them. The CDR3 consists of 14 residues. Germline V CDR1 and CDR2: LGHNT, FRNRAP. The CDR3 here is CASAPGLTRYEQYF. CDR3 sequence (DNA): TGTGCTAGTGCCCCGGGACTTACGAGGTACGAGCAGTACTTC.

This clone was counted a few times. This chain links TRBV5-1 with TRBJ2-1; 7 positions agree with TRBD2. The trim removed 7 bases at V and 9 bases at J, leaving 7 bases unmatched. This CDR3 comprises 12 residues. The germline gives CDR1 SGHRS, CDR2 YFSETQ. The CDR3 nucleotides are TGCGCCAGCCACGAACCGGGGGGTGAGCAGTTCTTC. It yields the protein CASHEPGGEQFF.

V and J are TRBV29-1 and TRBJ1-1; possibly TRBD1 for D (5 bases). The CDR3 loop spans 14 amino acids. Trimming shortened V by 3 bases and J by 4 bases, and 15 bases separated the two germline ends. The V gene's germline CDR1 is SQVTM and CDR2 ANQGSEA. CDR3 residues: CSVDWGMRGTEAFF. The CDR3 DNA reads TGCAGCGTTGACTGGGGCATGAGGGGCACTGAAGCTTTCTTT.

This chain connects TRBV29-1 to TRBJ2-3; maybe TRBD1 (7 bases). Germline V gene sequence: CDR1 SQVTM, CDR2 ANQGSEA. V lost 6 bases, J lost 9 bases, and 13 bases lay in between. The CDR3 has 11 amino acids. CDR3 sequence (DNA): TGCAGCGTGGGGGCAGGGGGGACGCAGTATTTT. Translated, it gives CSVGAGGTQYF.

Here the CDR3 reads CASSSGHPQETQYF. CDR3 DNA: TGCGCCAGCAGCTCGGGACACCCCCAGGAGACCCAGTACTTC. The V and J genes are TRBV5-1 and TRBJ2-5; possibly TRBD1 for D (6 bases). Trimming took off 3 bases at V and 5 bases at J, with 14 bases between the two ends. This CDR3 is 14 amino acids long. Germline-derived CDR1 and CDR2 are SGHRS and YFSETQ.

The rearrangement uses TRBV5-1 and TRBJ2-3, with TRBD2 identical over 12 bases. The CDR3 is 17 amino acids. Germline V gene lookup returns CDR1 SGHRS and CDR2 YFSETQ. J gave up 5 bases and V 4 bases, and 11 bases lay outside the gene matches. The CDR3 bases are TGCGCCAGCAGCCCCCTCCTAGCGGGGGGGCGGATAGATACGCAGTATTTT. Translation gives CASSPLLAGGRIDTQYF.

The J gene is TRBJ2-2, the V gene TRBV29-1, with D hard to call. The germline V gene encodes CDR1 SQVTM and CDR2 ANQGSEA. This CDR3 spans 14 amino acids. The ends were cut back, 3 bases at V and 1 base at J, with 9 bases in the middle. For the CDR3, the DNA is TGCAGCGTTGAGGATCCAATGAACACCGGGGAGCTGTTTTTT. It yields the protein CSVEDPMNTGELFF.

This clone was seen just once. CDR3: CASMGGPGYGYTF. CDR3 sequence (DNA): TGTGCCAGCATGGGCGGCCCAGGCTATGGCTACACCTTC. The V and J genes are TRBV25-1 and TRBJ1-2, with no clear D. Trimming left V 7 bases short and J 4 bases short, with 13 bases between. This CDR3 is built from 13 residues. CDR1 MGHDK and CDR2 SYGVNS come from the germline V gene.

V usage is TRBV30 and J usage is TRBJ1-6; D gene ambiguous. Trimming pared 5 bases from V and 6 bases from J, leaving 14 bases between. Germline CDR1 is GTSNPN and CDR2 is SVGIG (reference sequence). The CDR3 extends over 14 amino acids. CDR3 in amino acids: CAWVPRNFNSPLHF. CDR3 coding DNA: TGTGCCTGGGTTCCGCGGAACTTTAATTCACCCCTCCACTTT.

Remarks on this clone: The same CDR3 can be traced to other DNA sequences in this sample. The rearrangement uses TRBV7-9 and TRBJ2-5; D unresolved. The CDR3 length is 14 residues. V lost 2 bases and J 0 bases, leaving 7 bases between the germline ends. Germline CDR1 reads SEHNR; CDR2 reads FQNEAQ (reference sequence). CDR3 sequence: CASSLREYQETQYF. The CDR3 DNA follows: TGTGCCAGCAGCTTACGCGAGTACCAAGAGACCCAGTACTTC.

This clone was counted a few times. The chain links TRBV6-5 to TRBJ1-1, with D hard to call. Germline values: CDR1 MNHEY, CDR2 SVGAGI. V gave up 2 bases and J gave up 0 bases, with 10 bases separating them. There are 15 residues in the CDR3. CDR3 region: CASSYGGLMNTEAFF. The CDR3, as DNA: TGTGCCAGCAGTTACGGAGGGTTAATGAACACTGAAGCTTTCTTT.

This chain joins TRBV7-8 and TRBJ1-1, with 9 positions matching TRBD1. CDR3 length: 15 amino acids. J lost 3 bases, V lost 3 bases, and 5 bases had no gene match. Germline CDR1 SGHVS, CDR2 FQNEAQ. DNA for the CDR3: TGTGCCAGCAGCTTGACAGGGGGAGGGTACACTGAAGCTTTCTTT. Its translation is CASSLTGGGYTEAFF. Complete variable domain (other parts from reference TRBV7-8 and TRBJ1-1): GAGVSQSPRYKVAKRGQDVALRCDPISGHVSLFWYQQALGQGPEFLTYFQNEAQLDKSGLPSDRFFAERPEGSVSTLKIQRTQQEDSAVYLCASSLTGGGYTEAFFGQGTRLTVV.

Concerning this clone: The same CDR3 arises from other DNA sequences in this sample as well. This sequence joins TRBV29-1 and TRBJ1-2; D unresolved. V lost 4 bases and J 3 bases, leaving 9 bases between the germline ends. This CDR3 contains 12 residues. Germline V gene data show CDR1 as SQVTM and CDR2 as ANQGSEA. CDR3 in DNA: TGCAGCGTTGTGGGCGGTGACTATGGCTACACCTTC. Amino acid sequence: CSVVGGDYGYTF.

The J gene is TRBJ2-1, the V gene TRBV4-3; D possibly uses TRBD1 or TRBD2 (6 bases each). Germline CDR1 LGHNA, CDR2 YSLEER. CDR3 size: 17 residues. Trimming removed 1 base from V and 3 bases from J, with 16 bases in between. Here the CDR3 reads CASSQVTEGGFYNEQFF. The DNA of the CDR3 is TGCGCCAGCAGCCAAGTTACCGAGGGGGGCTTCTACAATGAGCAGTTCTTC.

V is TRBV29-1 and J is TRBJ1-1; D remains ambiguous. The CDR3 is 12 amino acids. V was clipped by 8 bases and J by 1 base, with 11 bases between them. Germline V gives CDR1 SQVTM, CDR2 ANQGSEA. The CDR3 reads CSFRAANTEAFF. CDR3 DNA sequence: TGCAGCTTCCGGGCAGCGAACACTGAAGCTTTCTTT.

There are a few counts of this clone. This sequence joins TRBV4-3 and TRBJ1-4; tentative D call: TRBD1 (6 bases). Trimming cost V 4 bases and J 4 bases, with 13 bases left between them. Germline lookup yields CDR1 LGHNA and CDR2 YSLEER. This CDR3 has 15 amino acids. The CDR3 here is CASSPGQHSNEKLFF. CDR3 bases: TGCGCCAGCAGCCCCGGACAGCACAGTAATGAAAAACTGTTTTTT.

The chain links TRBV29-1 to TRBJ2-3; D call uncertain. This CDR3 has 13 residues. In germline, CDR1 is SQVTM, CDR2 ANQGSEA. V dropped 4 bases and J dropped 0 bases, with 8 bases sitting between them. CDR3 region: CSVVTVSTDTQYF. CDR3 DNA: TGCAGCGTTGTAACGGTCAGCACAGATACGCAGTATTTT.

CDR3 sequence (DNA): TGTGCCAGCAGCTTAGACAGGGGGCGACCACCCCTCCACTTT. It specifies CASSLDRGRPPLHF. The rearrangement uses TRBV13 and TRBJ1-6; 9 nucleotides agree with TRBD1. The V and J ends lost 1 base and 11 bases, in that order; junction bases with no gene match: 3. Per the germline V gene, CDR1 is PRHDT and CDR2 is FYEKMQ (reference sequence). This CDR3 has 14 amino acids.

This clone has only a few counts. This chain links TRBV15 with TRBJ2-3; 10 bases match TRBD2. With 6 bases clipped from V and 6 bases from J, the junction kept 9 bases outside the gene matches. This CDR3 is built from 15 residues. CDR1 LNHNV and CDR2 YYDKDF come from the germline V gene (reference sequence). The chain's CDR3 is CATSGERGGMDTQYF. For the CDR3, the DNA is TGTGCCACCAGTGGAGAGCGGGGGGGAATGGATACGCAGTATTTT.

This clone came up once. The V and J genes are TRBV29-1 and TRBJ2-3; the D is unclear. In germline, CDR1 is SQVTM, CDR2 ANQGSEA. V was trimmed by 6 bases and J by 0 bases, leaving 10 bases between them. The CDR3 length is 13 residues. This chain's CDR3 is CSVSVPSTDTQYF. For the CDR3, the DNA is TGCAGCGTGTCAGTACCTAGCACAGATACGCAGTATTTT.

The chain combines TRBV30 with TRBJ1-2; 7 bases align to TRBD1. The CDR3 is 12 amino acids. The V segment lost 5 bases and the J segment 7 bases; nucleotides outside the gene matches: 7. Germline CDR1 reads GTSNPN; CDR2 reads SVGIG (reference sequence). The CDR3 here is CAWGRQGFGYTF. The CDR3 DNA follows: TGTGCCTGGGGTCGACAGGGCTTTGGCTACACCTTC.